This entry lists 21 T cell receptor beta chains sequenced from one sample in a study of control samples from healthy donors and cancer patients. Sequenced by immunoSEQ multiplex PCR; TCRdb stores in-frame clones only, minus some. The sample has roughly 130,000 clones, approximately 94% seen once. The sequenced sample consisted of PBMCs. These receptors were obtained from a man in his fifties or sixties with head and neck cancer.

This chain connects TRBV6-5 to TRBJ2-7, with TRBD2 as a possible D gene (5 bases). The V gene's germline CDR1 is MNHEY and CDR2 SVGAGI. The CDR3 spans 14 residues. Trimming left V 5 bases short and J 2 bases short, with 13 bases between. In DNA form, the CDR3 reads TGTGCCAGCAGTACTACGGGGATTCCCTACGAGCAGTACTTC. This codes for CASSTTGIPYEQYF.

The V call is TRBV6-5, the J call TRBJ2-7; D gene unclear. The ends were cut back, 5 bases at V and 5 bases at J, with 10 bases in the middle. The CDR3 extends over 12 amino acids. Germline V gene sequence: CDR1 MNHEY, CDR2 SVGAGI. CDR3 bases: TGTGCCAGCAGTCGCGTATGGGACGAGCAGTACTTC. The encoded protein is CASSRVWDEQYF.

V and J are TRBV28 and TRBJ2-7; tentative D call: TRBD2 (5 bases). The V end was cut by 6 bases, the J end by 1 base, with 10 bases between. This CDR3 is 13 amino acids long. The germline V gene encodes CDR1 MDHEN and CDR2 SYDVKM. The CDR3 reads CASSVRGSYEQYF. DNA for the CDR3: TGTGCCAGCAGCGTAAGAGGGTCCTACGAGCAGTACTTC.

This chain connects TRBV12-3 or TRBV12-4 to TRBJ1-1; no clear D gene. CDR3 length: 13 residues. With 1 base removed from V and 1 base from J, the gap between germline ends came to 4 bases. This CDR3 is CASSLEGNTEAFF. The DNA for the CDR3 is TGTGCCAGCAGTTTAGAAGGGAACACTGAAGCTTTCTTT.

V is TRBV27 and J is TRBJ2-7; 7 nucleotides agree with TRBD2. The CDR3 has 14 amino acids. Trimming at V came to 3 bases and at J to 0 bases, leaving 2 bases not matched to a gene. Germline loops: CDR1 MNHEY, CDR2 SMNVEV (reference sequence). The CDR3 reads CASSLGGSSYEQYF. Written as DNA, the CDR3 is TGTGCCAGCAGTTTGGGCGGGAGCTCCTACGAGCAGTACTTC.

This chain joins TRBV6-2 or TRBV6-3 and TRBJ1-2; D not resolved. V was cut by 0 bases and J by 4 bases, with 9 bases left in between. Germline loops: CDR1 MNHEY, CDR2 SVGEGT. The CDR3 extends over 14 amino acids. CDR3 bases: TGTGCCAGCAGTTACTCGCCGATAACCTATGGCTACACCTTC. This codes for CASSYSPITYGYTF.

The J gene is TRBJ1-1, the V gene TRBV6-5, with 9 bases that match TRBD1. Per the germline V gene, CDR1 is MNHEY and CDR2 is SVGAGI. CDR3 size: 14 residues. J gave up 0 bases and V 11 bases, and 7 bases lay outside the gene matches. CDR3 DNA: TGTGCCGTGACAGGGGGAGGAATGAACACTGAAGCTTTCTTT. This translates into CAVTGGGMNTEAFF.

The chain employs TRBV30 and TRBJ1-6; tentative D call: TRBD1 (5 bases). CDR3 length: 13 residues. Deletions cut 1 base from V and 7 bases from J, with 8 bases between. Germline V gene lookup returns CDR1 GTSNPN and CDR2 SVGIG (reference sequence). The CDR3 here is CAWSERGNSPLHF. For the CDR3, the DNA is TGTGCCTGGAGTGAAAGGGGCAATTCACCCCTCCACTTT.

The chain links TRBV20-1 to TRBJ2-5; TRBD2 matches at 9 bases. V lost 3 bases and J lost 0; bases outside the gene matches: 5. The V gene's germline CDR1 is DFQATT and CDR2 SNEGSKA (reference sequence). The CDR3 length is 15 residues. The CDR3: CSASPSGGYQETQYF. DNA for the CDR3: TGCAGTGCTAGTCCGAGCGGGGGGTACCAAGAGACCCAGTACTTC.

The CDR3 DNA is TGTGCCAGCAGTTCATTCAAGGGACTAGCGAACACCGGGGAGCTGTTTTTT. It codes for CASSSFKGLANTGELFF. This chain links TRBV6-2 or TRBV6-3 with TRBJ2-2; TRBD2 matches 8 bases. Looked up from germline, CDR1 is MNHEY and CDR2 is SVGEGT. After removal of 4 bases from V and 0 bases from J, the junction contained 7 bases not matched to a gene. CDR3 length: 17 amino acids.

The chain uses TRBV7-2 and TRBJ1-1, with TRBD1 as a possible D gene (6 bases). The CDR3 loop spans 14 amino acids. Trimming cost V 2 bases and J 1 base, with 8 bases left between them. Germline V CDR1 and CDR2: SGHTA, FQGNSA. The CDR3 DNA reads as TGTGCCAGCAGCTTATGGACAGAGAACACTGAAGCTTTCTTT. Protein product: CASSLWTENTEAFF.

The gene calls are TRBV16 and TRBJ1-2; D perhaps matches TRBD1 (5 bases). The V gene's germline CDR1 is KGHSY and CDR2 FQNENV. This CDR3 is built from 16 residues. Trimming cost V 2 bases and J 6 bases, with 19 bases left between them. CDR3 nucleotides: TGTGCCAGCAGCCAAGGGGAGGCCCAGGGTTTTAATGGCTACACCTTC. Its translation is CASSQGEAQGFNGYTF.

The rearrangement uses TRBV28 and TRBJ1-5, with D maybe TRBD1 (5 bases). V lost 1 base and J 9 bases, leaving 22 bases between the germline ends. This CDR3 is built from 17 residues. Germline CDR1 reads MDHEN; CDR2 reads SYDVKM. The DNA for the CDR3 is TGTGCCAGCAGTTTATTCCTTGAAGGGCAGGGAAAGCGGCCCCAGCATTTT. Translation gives CASSLFLEGQGKRPQHF.

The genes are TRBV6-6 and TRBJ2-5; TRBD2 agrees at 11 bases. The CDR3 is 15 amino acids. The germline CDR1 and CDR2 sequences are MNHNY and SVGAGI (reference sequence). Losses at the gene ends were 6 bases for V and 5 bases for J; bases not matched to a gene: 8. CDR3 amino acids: CASSNSGGAGETQYF. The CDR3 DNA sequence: TGTGCCAGCAGCAATAGCGGGGGGGCAGGTGAGACCCAGTACTTC.

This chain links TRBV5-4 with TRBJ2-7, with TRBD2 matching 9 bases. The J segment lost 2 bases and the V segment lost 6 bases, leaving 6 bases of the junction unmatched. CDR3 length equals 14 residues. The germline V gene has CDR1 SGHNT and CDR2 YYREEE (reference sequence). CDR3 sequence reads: CASTVSGGPYEQYF. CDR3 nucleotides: TGTGCCAGCACCGTGAGCGGGGGGCCCTACGAGCAGTACTTC.

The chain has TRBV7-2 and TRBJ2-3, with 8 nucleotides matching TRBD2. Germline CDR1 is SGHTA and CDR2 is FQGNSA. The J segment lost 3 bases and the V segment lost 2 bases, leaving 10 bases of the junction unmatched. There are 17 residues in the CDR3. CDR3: CASSLRGSGGSTDTQYF. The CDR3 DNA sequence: TGTGCCAGCAGCTTACGGGGGAGCGGGGGAAGTACAGATACGCAGTATTTT.

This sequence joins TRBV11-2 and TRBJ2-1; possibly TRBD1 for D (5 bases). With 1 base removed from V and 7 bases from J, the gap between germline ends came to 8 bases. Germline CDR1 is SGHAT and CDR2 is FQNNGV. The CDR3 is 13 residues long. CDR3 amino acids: CASSLGAGNEQFF. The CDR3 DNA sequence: TGTGCCAGCAGCTTAGGGGCAGGGAATGAGCAGTTCTTC.

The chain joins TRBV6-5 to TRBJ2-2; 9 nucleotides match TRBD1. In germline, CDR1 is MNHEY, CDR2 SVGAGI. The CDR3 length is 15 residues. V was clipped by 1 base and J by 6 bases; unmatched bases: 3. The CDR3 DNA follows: TGTGCCAGCAGTTACTTTGACAGGGGGGCCGGGGAGCTGTTTTTT. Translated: CASSYFDRGAGELFF.

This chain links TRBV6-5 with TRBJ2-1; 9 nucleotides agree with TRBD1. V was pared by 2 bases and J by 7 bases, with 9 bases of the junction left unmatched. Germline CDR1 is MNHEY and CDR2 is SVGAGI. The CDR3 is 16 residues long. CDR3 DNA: TGTGCCAGCAGTTACGGAGGGACAGGGTTTGGGAATGAGCAGTTCTTC. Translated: CASSYGGTGFGNEQFF.

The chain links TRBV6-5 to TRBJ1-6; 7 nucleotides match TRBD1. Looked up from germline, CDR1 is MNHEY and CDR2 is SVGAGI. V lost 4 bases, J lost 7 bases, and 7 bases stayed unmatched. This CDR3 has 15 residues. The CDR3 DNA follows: TGTGCCAGCAGTTCTCCCGGGACAGCCAATTCACCCCTCCACTTT. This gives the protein CASSSPGTANSPLHF.

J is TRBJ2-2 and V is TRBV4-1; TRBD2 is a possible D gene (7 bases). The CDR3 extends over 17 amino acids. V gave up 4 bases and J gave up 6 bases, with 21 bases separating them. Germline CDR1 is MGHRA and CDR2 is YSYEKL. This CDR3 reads CASSLIPRGAEPGELFF. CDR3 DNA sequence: TGCGCCAGCAGCCTTATCCCCCGGGGGGCGGAACCCGGGGAGCTGTTTTTT.